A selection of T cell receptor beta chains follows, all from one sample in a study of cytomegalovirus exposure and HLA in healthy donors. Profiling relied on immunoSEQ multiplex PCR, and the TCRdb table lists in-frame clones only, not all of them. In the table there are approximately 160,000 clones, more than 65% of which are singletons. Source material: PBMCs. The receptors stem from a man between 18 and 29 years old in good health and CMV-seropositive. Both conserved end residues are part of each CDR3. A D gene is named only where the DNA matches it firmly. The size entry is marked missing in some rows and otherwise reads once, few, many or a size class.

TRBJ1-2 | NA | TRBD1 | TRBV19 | TGTGCCAGTAGTATAGGAGGGACAGGAGAAGTCTATGGCTACACCTTC | CASSIGGTGEVYGYTF
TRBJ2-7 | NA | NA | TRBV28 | TGTGCCAGCAGTTTTTTCACAGGTAACTACGAGCAGTACTTC | CASSFFTGNYEQYF
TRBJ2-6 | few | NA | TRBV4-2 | TGTGCCAGCAGCACCCAAAGAACCAGCTCTGGGGCCAACGTCCTGACTTTC | CASSTQRTSSGANVLTF
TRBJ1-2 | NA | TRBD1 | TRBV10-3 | TGTGCCATCAGTGCCCCGGACAGGGGCAGATACTATGGCTACACCTTC | CAISAPDRGRYYGYTF
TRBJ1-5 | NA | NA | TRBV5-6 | TGTGCCAGCAGCTTGTCAGGGTACGATCAGCCCCAGCATTTT | CASSLSGYDQPQHF
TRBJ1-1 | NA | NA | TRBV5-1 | TGCGCCAGCACCTTAGTACGCCTCGGGGGTGCGAACACTGAAGCTTTCTTT | CASTLVRLGGANTEAFF
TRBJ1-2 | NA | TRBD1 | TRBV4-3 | TGCGCCAGCAACCCGGGACAGGGTGAGTTTGGCTACACCTTC | CASNPGQGEFGYTF
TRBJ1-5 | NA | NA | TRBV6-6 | TGTGCCAGCAGTTACTTAGGGAGGGGGAATCAGCCCCAGCATTTT | CASSYLGRGNQPQHF
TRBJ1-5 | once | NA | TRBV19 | TGTGCCAGTAGTATGGGGGGAAGCAATCAGCCCCAGCATTTT | CASSMGGSNQPQHF
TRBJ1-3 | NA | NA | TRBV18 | TGTGCCAGCTCACCACCTGAGGGAAACACCATATATTTT | CASSPPEGNTIYF
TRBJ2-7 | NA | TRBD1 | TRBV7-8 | TGTGCCAGCAGCCTCAGGACAGGGAGCTACGAGCAGTACTTC | CASSLRTGSYEQYF
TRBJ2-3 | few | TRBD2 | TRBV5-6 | TGTGCCAGCAGCTTTTTACTAGCGGGAGGTAACGCAGATACGCAGTATTTT | CASSFLLAGGNADTQYF
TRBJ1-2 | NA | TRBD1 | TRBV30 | TGTGCCTGGAGTGTACTGGGACAGGGCAACTATGGCTACACCTTC | CAWSVLGQGNYGYTF
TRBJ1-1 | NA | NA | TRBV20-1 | TGCAGTGCAAGACAGTACACTGAAGCTTTCTTT | CSARQYTEAFF
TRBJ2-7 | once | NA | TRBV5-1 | TGCGCCAGCAGCTTGGCAGGGACTGCCTCCTACGAGCAGTACTTC | CASSLAGTASYEQYF
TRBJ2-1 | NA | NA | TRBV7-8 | TGTGCCAGCAGCTTAGGTCAATCGGAGTATGAGCAGTTCTTC | CASSLGQSEYEQFF
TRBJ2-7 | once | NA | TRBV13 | TGTGCCAGCAGCCCAGGACTCCCCGGCGAGCAGTACTTC | CASSPGLPGEQYF
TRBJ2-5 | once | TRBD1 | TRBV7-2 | TGTGCCAGCAGCTTAAGTAGGGACAGGGGGCTATCCTGGGAGGCCCAGTACTTC | CASSLSRDRGLSWEAQYF
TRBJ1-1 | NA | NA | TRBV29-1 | TGTAGCGTTGAAGGGTACAGGGACACTGAAGCTTTCTTT | CSVEGYRDTEAFF
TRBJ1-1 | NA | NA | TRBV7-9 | TGTGCCAGCAGCTCGGTCCGGGACAAGAACCCGTTGAACACTGGAGCTTTCTTT | CASSSVRDKNPLNTGAFF
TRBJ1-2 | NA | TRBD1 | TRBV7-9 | TGTGCCAGCAGCTCCCGGACAGGGATCTATGGCTACACCTTC | CASSSRTGIYGYTF
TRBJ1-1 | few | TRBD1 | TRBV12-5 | TGTGCTAGTGGTTTGGCCCAAGGGACAGGGGAGACTGAAGCTTTCTTT | CASGLAQGTGETEAFF
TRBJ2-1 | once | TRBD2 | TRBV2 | TGTGCCAGCAGTCGTAGCGGGAGATACAATGAGCAGTTCTTC | CASSRSGRYNEQFF
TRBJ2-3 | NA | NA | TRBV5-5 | TGTGCCAGCAGCCAACCCCCTACAGGATACGGCACAGATACGCAGTATTTT | CASSQPPTGYGTDTQYF
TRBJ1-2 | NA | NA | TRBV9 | TGTGCCAGCAGCGTAGCGGTACAGGGAGTCGACTATGGCTACACCTTC | CASSVAVQGVDYGYTF
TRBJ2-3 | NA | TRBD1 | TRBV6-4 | TGTGCCAGCGGGGAGACAGGGGGCACAGATACGCAGTATTTT | CASGETGGTDTQYF
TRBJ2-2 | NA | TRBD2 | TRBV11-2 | TGTGCCAGCAGCTTAGAGGCGGGGGGATTTAGCACCGGGGAGCTGTTTTTT | CASSLEAGGFSTGELFF
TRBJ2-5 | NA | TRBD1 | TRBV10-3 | TGTGCCGTCGGACAGGGGATTAAAGAGACCCAGTACTTC | CAVGQGIKETQYF
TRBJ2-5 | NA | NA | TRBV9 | TGTGCCAGCAGCGTAGGGGGGGGGCCTCGAGAGACCCAGTACTTC | CASSVGGGPRETQYF